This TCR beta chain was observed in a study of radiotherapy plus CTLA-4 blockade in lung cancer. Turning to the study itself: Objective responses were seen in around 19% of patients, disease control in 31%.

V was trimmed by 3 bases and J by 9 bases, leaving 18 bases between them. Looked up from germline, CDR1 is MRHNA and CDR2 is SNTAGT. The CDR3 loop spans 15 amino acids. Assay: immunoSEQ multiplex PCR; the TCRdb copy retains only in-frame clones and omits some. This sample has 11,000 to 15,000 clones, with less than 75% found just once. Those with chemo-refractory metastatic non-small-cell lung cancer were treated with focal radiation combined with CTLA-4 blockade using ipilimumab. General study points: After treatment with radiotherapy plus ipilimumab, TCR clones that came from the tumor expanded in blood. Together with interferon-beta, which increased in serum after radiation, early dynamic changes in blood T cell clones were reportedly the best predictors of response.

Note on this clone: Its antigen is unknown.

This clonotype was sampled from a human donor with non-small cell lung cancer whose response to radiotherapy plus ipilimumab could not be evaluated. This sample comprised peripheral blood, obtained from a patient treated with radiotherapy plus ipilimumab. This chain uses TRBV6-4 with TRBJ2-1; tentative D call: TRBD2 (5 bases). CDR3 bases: TGTGCCAGCAGTGAAGGACTTAGAAACTATGGTGAGCAGTTCTTC. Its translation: CASSEGLRNYGEQFF.